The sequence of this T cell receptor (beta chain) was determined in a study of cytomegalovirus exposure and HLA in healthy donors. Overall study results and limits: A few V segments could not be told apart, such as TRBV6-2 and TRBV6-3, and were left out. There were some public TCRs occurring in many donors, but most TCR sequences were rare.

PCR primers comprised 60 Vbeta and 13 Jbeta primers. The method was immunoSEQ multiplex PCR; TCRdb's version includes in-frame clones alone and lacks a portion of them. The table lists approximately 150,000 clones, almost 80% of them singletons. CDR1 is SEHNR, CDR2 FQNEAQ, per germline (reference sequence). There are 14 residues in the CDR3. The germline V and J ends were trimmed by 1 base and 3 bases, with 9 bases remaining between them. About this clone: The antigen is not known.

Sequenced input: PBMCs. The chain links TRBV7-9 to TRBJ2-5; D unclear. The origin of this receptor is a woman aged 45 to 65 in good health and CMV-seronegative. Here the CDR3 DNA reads TGTGCCAGCAGCTTAGGTGGCAGTAAAGAGACCCAGTACTTC. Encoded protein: CASSLGGSKETQYF.